This T cell receptor beta chain was captured by sequencing in a study of neoadjuvant anti-PD-1 for oral cavity cancer. This CDR3 region has 11 residues. The germline V gene encodes CDR1 MNHEY and CDR2 SVGAGI. V was trimmed by 4 bases and J by 6 bases, leaving 5 bases between them. The time point is: after neoadjuvant nivolumab, at surgical resection. The assay was immunoSEQ multiplex PCR, and TCRdb's table has in-frame clones only and misses some. Counted here are about 68,000 clones, around 84% occurring once; the ten biggest clones make up roughly 3.5%. The sequence derives from a person aged 40 to 85 with oral cavity squamous cell carcinoma. Sequencing used PBMCs, obtained after nivolumab (anti-PD-1) treatment. The V and J genes are TRBV6-5 and TRBJ2-3; a weak D match, TRBD2 (5 bases). The CDR3, as DNA: TGTGCCAGCAGTTTAGCGGATACGCAGTATTTT. As protein: CASSLADTQYF.